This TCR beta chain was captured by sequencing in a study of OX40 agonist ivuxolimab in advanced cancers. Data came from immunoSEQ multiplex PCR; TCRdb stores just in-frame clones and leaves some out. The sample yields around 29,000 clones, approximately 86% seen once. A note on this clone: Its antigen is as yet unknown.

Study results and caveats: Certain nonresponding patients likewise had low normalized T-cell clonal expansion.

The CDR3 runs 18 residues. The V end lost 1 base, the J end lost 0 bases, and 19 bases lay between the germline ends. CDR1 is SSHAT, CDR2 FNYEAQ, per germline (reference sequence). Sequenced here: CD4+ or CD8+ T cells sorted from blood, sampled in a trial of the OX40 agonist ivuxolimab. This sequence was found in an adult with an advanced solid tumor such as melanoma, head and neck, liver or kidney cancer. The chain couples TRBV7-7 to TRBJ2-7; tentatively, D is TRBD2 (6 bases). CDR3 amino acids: CASSLEPPGGTSSYEQYF. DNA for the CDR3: TGTGCCAGCAGCTTAGAGCCCCCTGGCGGGACCAGCTCCTACGAGCAGTACTTC.